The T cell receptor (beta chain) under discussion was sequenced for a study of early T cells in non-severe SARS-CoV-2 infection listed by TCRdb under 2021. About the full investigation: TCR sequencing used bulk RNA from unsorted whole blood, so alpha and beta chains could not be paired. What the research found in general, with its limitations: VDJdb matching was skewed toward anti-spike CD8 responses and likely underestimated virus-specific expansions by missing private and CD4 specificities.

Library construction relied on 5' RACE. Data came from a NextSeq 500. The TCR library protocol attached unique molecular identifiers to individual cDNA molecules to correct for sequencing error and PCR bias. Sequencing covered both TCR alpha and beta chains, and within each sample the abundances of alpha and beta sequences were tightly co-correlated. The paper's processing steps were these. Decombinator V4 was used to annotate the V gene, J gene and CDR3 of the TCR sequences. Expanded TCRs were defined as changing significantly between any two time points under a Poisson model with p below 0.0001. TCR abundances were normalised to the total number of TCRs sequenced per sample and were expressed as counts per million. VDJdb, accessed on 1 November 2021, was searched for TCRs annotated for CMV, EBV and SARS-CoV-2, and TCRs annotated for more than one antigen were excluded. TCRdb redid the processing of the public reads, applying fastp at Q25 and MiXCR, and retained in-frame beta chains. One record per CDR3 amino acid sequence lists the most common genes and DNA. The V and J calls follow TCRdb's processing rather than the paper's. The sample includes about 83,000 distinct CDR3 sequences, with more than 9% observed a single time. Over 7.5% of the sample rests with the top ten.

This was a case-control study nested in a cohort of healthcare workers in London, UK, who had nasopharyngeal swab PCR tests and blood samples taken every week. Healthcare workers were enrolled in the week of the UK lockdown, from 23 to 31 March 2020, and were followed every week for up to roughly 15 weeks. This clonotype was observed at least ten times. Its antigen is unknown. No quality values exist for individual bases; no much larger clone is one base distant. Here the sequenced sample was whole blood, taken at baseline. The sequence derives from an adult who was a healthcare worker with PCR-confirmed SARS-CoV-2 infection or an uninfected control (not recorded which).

The DNA is TGTGCCAGCAGCTTAGAAGCAGCACTCTATGGCTACACCTTC. Its protein reads: CASSLEAALYGYTF. The chain uses TRBV7-6 and TRBJ1-2, with the D gene not confidently named. Taken from cysteine to phenylalanine, the CDR3 has 14 residues. The read is trimmed to its CDR3 DNA, 42 bases read in frame from base 1. The germline V gene provides CDR1 SGHVS and CDR2 FNYEAQ. The V end loses 1 base and the J end loses 4 bases, and a stretch of 10 bases separates them.